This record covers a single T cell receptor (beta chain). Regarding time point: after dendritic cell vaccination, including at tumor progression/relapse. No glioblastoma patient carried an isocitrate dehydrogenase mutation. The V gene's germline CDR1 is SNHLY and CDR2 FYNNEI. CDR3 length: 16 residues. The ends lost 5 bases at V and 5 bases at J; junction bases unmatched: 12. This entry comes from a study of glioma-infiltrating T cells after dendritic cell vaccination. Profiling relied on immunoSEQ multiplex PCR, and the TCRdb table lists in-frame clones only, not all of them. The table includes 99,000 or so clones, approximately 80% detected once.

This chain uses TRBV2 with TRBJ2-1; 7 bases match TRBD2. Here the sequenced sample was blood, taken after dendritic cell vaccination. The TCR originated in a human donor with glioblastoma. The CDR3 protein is CASSSPWSGINNEQFF. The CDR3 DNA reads TGTGCCAGCAGTTCCCCGTGGAGCGGGATTAACAATGAGCAGTTCTTC. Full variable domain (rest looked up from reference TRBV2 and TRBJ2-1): EPEVTQTPSHQVTQMGQEVILRCVPISNHLYFYWYRQILGQKVEFLVSFYNNEISEKSEIFDDQFSVERPDGSNFTLKIRSTKLEDSAMYFCASSSPWSGINNEQFFGPGTRLTVL.